The entry below gives a single T cell receptor (beta chain) sequence along with its context. Its antigen is as yet unknown. This CDR3 has 15 amino acids. Germline lookup yields CDR1 SGHKS and CDR2 YYEKEE (reference sequence). The V end lost 7 bases, the J end lost 0 bases, and 16 bases lay between the germline ends. The record originates from a study of T cells in Graves' hyperthyroidism and ophthalmopathy. Turning to the study itself: Peripheral blood was secured at the point of initial diagnosis, before any treatment.

Template material for amplifying TCR beta CDR3 regions consisted of RNA transcripts. First-round RT-PCR of the TCR CDR3 relied on the HTBI primer set. TCRdb independently ran MiXCR on the multiplex PCR reads; one entry per CDR3 protein. The profile shows a few hundred thousand distinct CDR3 sequences, more than 14% of them singletons. Whole-study results and caveats: Stable hyperthyroidism and ophthalmopathy were separated using 13 V-J signatures.

Sequencing was performed on blood. This sequence originates from a woman in her 30s with Graves' ophthalmopathy. The rearrangement joins TRBV5-5 to TRBJ2-5, with D possibly matching TRBD1 (5 bases). CDR3 loop: CASVDRQWYQETQYF. CDR3 bases: TGTGCCAGCGTCGATAGACAGTGGTACCAAGAGACCCAGTACTTC. Complete variable domain (other parts from reference TRBV5-5 and TRBJ2-5): DAGVTQSPTHLIKTRGQQVTLRCSPISGHKSVSWYQQVLGQGPQFIFQYYEKEERGRGNFPDRFSARQFPNYSSELNVNALLLGDSALYLCASVDRQWYQETQYFGPGTRLLVL.